The 24 T cell receptor beta chains listed next were all sequenced from one sample in a study of B cell selection in AIRE deficiency. Regulatory T cells were sorted as CD4+CD25hiCD127low/negative cells. Sequencing used immunoSEQ multiplex PCR; TCRdb keeps in-frame clones, though not all of them. The profile shows some 21,000 clones, over 90% of them singletons. The sequenced sample consisted of Tregs sorted from PBMCs. The receptors stem from a human donor with AIRE deficiency.

The CDR3 is CASSPRLAGGPGTDTQYF. The CDR3 DNA sequence: TGTGCCAGCAGCCCCCGATTGGCGGGAGGGCCCGGCACAGATACGCAGTATTTT. The chain recombines TRBV7-9 with TRBJ2-3; 9 positions match TRBD2. The V gene's germline CDR1 is SEHNR and CDR2 FQNEAQ (reference sequence). The CDR3 has 18 amino acids. V gave up 5 bases and J gave up 1 base; unmatched junction bases: 13.

The rearrangement joins TRBV15 to TRBJ2-5, with TRBD1 matching 9 bases. Judging by the DNA end, TRBJ2-7 fits better; the J call may be wrong. The CDR3 is 14 residues long. The germline gives CDR1 LNHNV, CDR2 YYDKDF (reference sequence). The chain's CDR3 is CATSFGQGRYEQYF. In DNA, the CDR3 is TGTGCCACCAGTTTTGGACAGGGGAGGTACGAGCAGTACTTC.

The V and J genes are TRBV7-9 and TRBJ2-3; either TRBD1 or TRBD2 may fit D (5 bases each). The CDR3 contains 13 residues. Germline CDR1 and CDR2: SEHNR and FQNEAQ (reference sequence). V was clipped by 3 bases and J by 4 bases, with 8 bases between them. In DNA form, the CDR3 reads TGTGCCAGCAGCTTCCGAGGGGCAGATACGCAGTATTTT. Translated, it gives CASSFRGADTQYF.

This clone was counted a few times. V is TRBV5-4 and J is TRBJ1-2, with 8 nucleotides matching TRBD1. J lost 4 bases, V lost 4 bases, and 3 bases had no gene match. The CDR3 spans 13 residues. The V gene's germline CDR1 is SGHNT and CDR2 YYREEE (reference sequence). In DNA, the CDR3 is TGTGCCAGCAGCGGGGACAGGACCTATGGCTACACCTTC. Its translation is CASSGDRTYGYTF.

The gene calls are TRBV7-3 and TRBJ2-5; tentative D call: TRBD1 (6 bases). V lost 2 bases and J 6 bases, leaving 13 bases between the germline ends. Germline V gene lookup returns CDR1 SGHTA and CDR2 FQGTGA. This CDR3 spans 14 amino acids. This CDR3 is CASSLAGVRKTQYF. CDR3 coding DNA: TGTGCCAGCAGCTTAGCAGGGGTTAGAAAGACCCAGTACTTC.

This clone was seen only once. The rearrangement links TRBV28 to TRBJ2-5; D call uncertain. This CDR3 has 14 residues. V was pared by 5 bases and J by 4 bases, with 14 bases between. Germline V CDR1 and CDR2: MDHEN, SYDVKM. The CDR3 sequence: CASSTTPPRETQYF. The CDR3 DNA follows: TGTGCCAGCAGTACGACTCCCCCCCGAGAGACCCAGTACTTC.

This clone was picked up a small number of times. This sequence joins TRBV29-1 and TRBJ2-3; TRBD2 aligns across 7 bases. The CDR3 consists of 16 residues. Germline V gene lookup returns CDR1 SQVTM and CDR2 ANQGSEA. V trimming: 0 bases; J trimming: 3 bases; junction bases outside the gene matches: 9. CDR3 protein: CSVEEMVASGTDTQYF. CDR3 DNA sequence: TGCAGCGTTGAAGAAATGGTGGCTAGCGGTACAGATACGCAGTATTTT.

This clone was observed once. V usage is TRBV5-4 and J usage is TRBJ1-2, with TRBD1 identical over 9 bases. The germline V gene encodes CDR1 SGHNT and CDR2 YYREEE (reference sequence). Trimming at V came to 2 bases and at J to 6 bases, leaving 2 bases not matched to a gene. The length of the CDR3 is 13 residues. CDR3 sequence: CASSLWTGDGYTF. Written as DNA, the CDR3 is TGTGCCAGCAGCTTATGGACAGGGGATGGCTACACCTTC.

J is TRBJ2-1 and V is TRBV6-5, with unresolved D. V lost 2 bases, J lost 0 bases, and 5 bases lay in between. Looked up from germline, CDR1 is MNHEY and CDR2 is SVGAGI. The CDR3 extends over 14 amino acids. This CDR3 reads CASSYPPSYNEQFF. The CDR3 bases are TGTGCCAGCAGTTACCCTCCCTCCTACAATGAGCAGTTCTTC.

This chain joins TRBV5-1 and TRBJ2-7; TRBD2 aligns across 10 bases. The trim removed 0 bases at V and 5 bases at J, leaving 8 bases unmatched. Germline V gene lookup returns CDR1 SGHRS and CDR2 YFSETQ. The CDR3 has 16 amino acids. The CDR3 nucleotides read TGCGCCAGCAGCTTGGCCCCACTAGCGGGAACTAACGAGCAGTACTTC. Residues: CASSLAPLAGTNEQYF.

The chain carries TRBV6-1 and TRBJ2-5; 8 nucleotides match TRBD1. J gave up 5 bases and V 6 bases, and 11 bases lay outside the gene matches. This CDR3 has 15 residues. Germline lookup yields CDR1 MNHNS and CDR2 SASEGT. The CDR3 DNA sequence: TGTGCCAGCAGGGTTCGGACAGGGTGGGATGAGACCCAGTACTTC. It is translated as CASRVRTGWDETQYF.

This clone was seen a single time. The chain has TRBV5-5 and TRBJ2-7, with TRBD1 as a possible D gene (5 bases). V gave up 4 bases and J gave up 2 bases, with 13 bases separating them. Germline loops: CDR1 SGHKS, CDR2 YYEKEE (reference sequence). The CDR3 loop spans 14 amino acids. In nucleotides, the CDR3 is TGTGCCAGCAGCCCCCAGGGCACCACCTACGAGCAGTACTTC. Translation: CASSPQGTTYEQYF.

A single count supports this clone. This sequence joins TRBV18 and TRBJ2-3; maybe TRBD2 (6 bases). Per the germline V gene, CDR1 is KGHSH and CDR2 is LQKENI. The CDR3 has 18 residues. The V gene lost 2 bases and the J gene lost 0 bases, with 18 bases spanning the gap. CDR3 in amino acids: CASSPTAPLALSTDTQYF. CDR3 sequence (DNA): TGTGCCAGCTCACCAACTGCCCCTCTAGCGCTAAGCACAGATACGCAGTATTTT.

The chain has TRBV5-1 and TRBJ2-1; D not resolved. Germline values: CDR1 SGHRS, CDR2 YFSETQ. This CDR3 has 14 amino acids. Trimming removed 1 base at V and 6 bases at J, with 11 bases between. Here the CDR3 DNA reads TGCGCCAGCAGCTTGTCCCAGTCATCCAATGAGCAGTTCTTC. Translating gives CASSLSQSSNEQFF.

This sequence joins TRBV7-2 and TRBJ2-3; TRBD2 aligns across 8 bases. The germline V gene has CDR1 SGHTA and CDR2 FQGNSA. The CDR3 has 15 residues. The V segment lost 2 bases and the J segment 7 bases; nucleotides outside the gene matches: 8. CDR3 nucleotide sequence: TGTGCCAGCAGCTTACAACTAGCGGAGGGGTATACGCAGTATTTT. Amino acid sequence: CASSLQLAEGYTQYF.

The CDR3 DNA sequence: TGTGCCAGCAGCTTAATTCGTAGAGGGACAGTCGAGCAGTACTTC. Encoded protein: CASSLIRRGTVEQYF. V is TRBV7-9 and J is TRBJ2-7, with 7 bases aligning to TRBD1. The V and J ends lost 2 bases and 6 bases, in that order; junction bases with no gene match: 10. This CDR3 is 15 amino acids long. Germline-derived CDR1 and CDR2 are SEHNR and FQNEAQ (reference sequence).

This sequence joins TRBV11-2 and TRBJ2-2, with D unresolved. The V gene lost 2 bases and the J gene lost 7 bases, with 8 bases spanning the gap. Germline V CDR1 and CDR2: SGHAT, FQNNGV. This CDR3 has 13 residues. DNA for the CDR3: TGTGCCAGCAGCTTAAAATACGTCGGGGAGCTGTTTTTT. Translating gives CASSLKYVGELFF.

The J gene is TRBJ1-2, the V gene TRBV7-2; D possibly corresponds to TRBD1 (5 bases). CDR1 is SGHTA, CDR2 FQGNSA, per germline. V was clipped by 2 bases and J by 1 base, with 14 bases between them. The CDR3 extends over 16 amino acids. CDR3 protein: CASSLREGQGNYGYTF. As DNA, the CDR3 is TGTGCCAGCAGCTTACGGGAGGGGCAGGGTAACTATGGCTACACCTTC.

This rearrangement joins TRBV5-4 to TRBJ1-5; no reliable D call. Per germline, CDR1 SGHNT and CDR2 YYREEE (reference sequence). The CDR3 has 13 amino acids. Trimming removed 0 bases from V and 3 bases from J, with 4 bases in between. The CDR3 sequence is CASSLGINQPQHF. The CDR3 DNA reads TGTGCCAGCAGCTTGGGGATCAATCAGCCCCAGCATTTT. The full variable domain, completed using reference TRBV5-4 and TRBJ1-5, is ETGVTQSPTHLIKTRGQQVTLRCSSQSGHNTVSWYQQALGQGPQFIFQYYREEENGRGNFPPRFSGLQFPNYSSELNVNALELDDSALYLCASSLGINQPQHFGDGTRLSIL.

This chain joins TRBV18 and TRBJ2-3; D remains unclear. The CDR3 sequence is 12 residues long. Germline V CDR1 and CDR2: KGHSH, LQKENI. Trimming stripped 3 bases from V and 1 base from J, with 2 bases between. The CDR3 nucleotides are TGTGCCAGCTCACCTGGCACAGATACGCAGTATTTT. It codes for CASSPGTDTQYF.

V is TRBV7-2 and J is TRBJ2-3; 8 bases fit TRBD2. The V and J ends lost 1 base and 2 bases, in that order; junction bases with no gene match: 2. The CDR3 consists of 15 residues. Germline V CDR1 and CDR2: SGHTA, FQGNSA. The CDR3 is CASSLGGLDTDTQYF. In nucleotides, the CDR3 is TGTGCCAGCAGCTTAGGGGGACTAGACACAGATACGCAGTATTTT.

The chain uses TRBV10-3 and TRBJ1-1; unclear D gene. This CDR3 region has 13 residues. Germline loops: CDR1 ENHRY, CDR2 SYGVKD. The V and J ends lost 10 bases and 6 bases respectively, with 18 bases between them. The CDR3 region is CATTPGVSAEAFF. The CDR3 DNA reads as TGTGCCACAACCCCCGGGGTTAGCGCTGAAGCTTTCTTT.

The chain combines TRBV6-5 with TRBJ2-7; tentative D call: TRBD2 (5 bases). V dropped 2 bases and J dropped 2 bases, with 13 bases sitting between them. Germline CDR1 MNHEY, CDR2 SVGAGI. This CDR3 contains 15 residues. DNA for the CDR3: TGTGCCAGCAGTTACGGAGAGGGTTTTACCTACGAGCAGTACTTC. It translates to CASSYGEGFTYEQYF.

The chain couples TRBV21-1 to TRBJ1-5; the table gives TRBD1 as D, unverified against the DNA. TRBV21-1 constitutes a pseudogene. The CDR3 has 17 residues. The CDR3 loop is CASSKGGQLYSNQPQHF. CDR3 sequence (DNA): TGTGCCAGCAGCAAAGGTGGGCAGCTTTATAGCAATCAGCCCCAGCATTTT.